This entry describes one TCR beta chain. Clones were read by immunoSEQ multiplex PCR, and TCRdb kept only the in-frame ones, dropping some. The sample lists 130,000 or so clones, around 85% occurring once. This entry belongs to a study of blood T cell repertoires in COVID-19. At the level of the study: T cells, B-cell-depleted T cells, or PBMCs provided the cDNA or gDNA that served as material.

Trimming took 0 bases from V and 11 from J, leaving 21 bases between them. Germline V CDR1 and CDR2: SGDLS, YYNGEE. CDR3 size: 17 residues. This receptor was obtained from a human donor in a cohort sampled during active COVID-19. The chain carries TRBV9 and TRBJ1-6; the D gene is possibly TRBD1 (5 bases). Material for sequencing was peripheral blood. The CDR3 DNA reads as TGTGCCAGCAGCGTAGGCGTGCAGGGCCTAGTAGGGGCACCCCTCCACTTT. The encoded protein is CASSVGVQGLVGAPLHF.